Sequencing of this TCR beta chain was carried out in a study of T-cell reconstitution after alpha-beta-depleted transplantation in children. TCRbeta library construction was performed incorporating unique molecular identifiers. TCRdb ran MiXCR on the PCR reads and lists one entry per CDR3 protein. This table has approximately 83,000 distinct CDR3 sequences, approximately 9.2% appearing once. This clonotype was detected ten times or more. The TCR sequence derives from a human donor who donated a stem cell graft to a child with congenital amegakaryocytic thrombocytopenia. The sequenced sample was PBMCs from the stem cell graft donor, obtained from the stem cell graft.

CDR3 sequence reads: CSAPTRGNTGELFF. The CDR3 DNA reads TGCAGTGCCCCGACCAGGGGGAACACCGGGGAGCTGTTTTTT. The rearrangement uses TRBV20-1 and TRBJ2-2; weak D call: TRBD1 (6 bases). The CDR3 extends over 14 amino acids. Germline loops: CDR1 DFQATT, CDR2 SNEGSKA (reference sequence). The V and J ends lost 6 bases and 1 base respectively, with 12 bases between them.